This TCR beta chain was sequenced in a study of metastatic and nonmetastatic thyroid tumors. About the study: Malignant and benign thyroid patients had repertoires compared in peripheral blood and tumor or nodule tissue. Overall study findings and caveats: Compared with benign nodules, malignant thyroid tumors were reported to have significantly higher TCR beta diversity in both blood and tumor.

Until they underwent thyroid surgery, no patient had received any treatment. To note about this clone: Its target is not known.

The CDR3 spans 16 residues. Germline CDR1 is MNHNS and CDR2 is SASEGT. After removal of 5 bases from V and 5 bases from J, the junction contained 11 bases not matched to a gene. Per the original data handling: Clinicopathological groups differed in CDR3, with these differences serving to build a distant-metastasis classifier for papillary thyroid cancer. TCRdb reprocessed the PCR reads using MiXCR. V and J calls and clone size were set by TCRdb, not the authors. The sample yields roughly 34,000 clones, approximately 31% seen once. This sequence was found in a female donor with papillary thyroid cancer or a benign thyroid nodule (not recorded which). Some clones in this sample may be carry-over from other donors' samples. V is TRBV6-1 and J is TRBJ2-7; 11 positions match TRBD1. The sequenced sample consisted of tumor tissue. This CDR3 is CASSPSGQGAFNEQYF. CDR3 bases: TGTGCCAGCAGTCCATCTGGACAGGGGGCTTTTAACGAGCAGTACTTC.